This T cell receptor beta chain was observed in a study of beta chain features in type 1 diabetes. The isolated RNA, all of it, was reverse transcribed, so expressed TCRB transcripts were what got sequenced. Profiled with immunoSEQ multiplex PCR; TCRdb holds only in-frame clones, not every one. The sample lists under 95,000 clones, 30% to 35% seen once, with approximately 0.46% in the top ten. The CDR3 extends over 15 amino acids. The V gene's germline CDR1 is SGHTA and CDR2 FQGNSA. The J segment lost 0 bases and the V segment lost 5 bases, leaving 5 bases of the junction unmatched. This sequence originates from a woman between 18 and 30 years old in good health. The sample consisted of stem cell memory CD4+ T cells from blood. The chain couples TRBV7-2 to TRBJ2-5, with 8 bases that match TRBD1. CDR3 sequence reads: CASSQTGAYQETQYF. The CDR3 coding sequence is TGTGCCAGCAGCCAGACAGGGGCCTACCAAGAGACCCAGTACTTC.